This T cell receptor (beta chain) comes out of a study of human T cells and chemical hapten exposure. Overall study context: Patch tests delivered 0.01% DPC to the upper back and were evaluated at 6 days.

Time point indicated: pre-sensitization, week 0. Treatment defined: therapeutic diphenylcyclopropenone sensitization with weekly scalp DPC. The library attached unique molecular identifiers to individual cDNA molecules. Each CDR3 protein gets one entry after TCRdb re-called the RACE reads with MiXCR. The sample shows fewer than 140,000 distinct CDR3 sequences, around 12% of them seen only once. The CDR3 runs 17 residues. CDR1 and CDR2 (germline): SEHNR, FQNEAQ (reference sequence). Deletions cut 3 bases from V and 4 bases from J, with 21 bases between. The chain is built from TRBV7-9 and TRBJ2-5; D gene ambiguous. Sequenced here: whole blood, sampled in connection with sensitization to the hapten diphenylcyclopropenone (DPC). This TCR was sampled from a woman aged 50 to 60 with alopecia areata. Some clones in this sample may be carry-over from other donors' samples. The CDR3 reads CASSFPTGQTRAETQYF. In nucleotides, the CDR3 is TGTGCCAGCAGCTTTCCCACCGGTCAGACAAGGGCAGAGACCCAGTACTTC.